Below, 5 T cell receptor beta chains from the same sample are listed, as sequenced in a study of blood T cell repertoires in COVID-19. Profiling relied on immunoSEQ multiplex PCR, and the TCRdb table lists in-frame clones only, not all of them. Counted here are fewer than 200,000 clones, roughly four fifths occurring once; the ten biggest clones make up more than 1.5%. The sample taken for sequencing was peripheral blood. All receptors come from a human donor in a cohort sampled during active COVID-19.

There are a few counts of this clone. This chain connects TRBV10-3 to TRBJ1-2; TRBD1 might be the D (5 bases). Trimming stripped 10 bases from V and 5 bases from J, with 23 bases between. This CDR3 has 15 residues. Germline V CDR1 and CDR2: ENHRY, SYGVKD. CDR3 nucleotides: TGTGCCACCCTAGAAGCGGGACGGAAGGAATATGGCTACACCTTC. Residues: CATLEAGRKEYGYTF.

The gene calls are TRBV7-8 and TRBJ1-1; 10 bases map to TRBD1. There are 14 residues in the CDR3. The germline gives CDR1 SGHVS, CDR2 FQNEAQ. V was pared by 5 bases and J by 4 bases, with 4 bases of the junction left unmatched. CDR3 DNA sequence: TGTGCCAGCAGCGGACAGGGGGGAGGCACTGAAGCTTTCTTT. Protein sequence: CASSGQGGGTEAFF.

The rearrangement joins TRBV7-2 to TRBJ2-3; possible D gene TRBD1, 6 bases. From germline, CDR1 is SGHTA and CDR2 FQGNSA. The CDR3 loop spans 12 amino acids. The ends were cut back, 5 bases at V and 9 bases at J, with 12 bases in the middle. CDR3: CASSLVGGTQYF. The DNA of the CDR3 is TGTGCCAGCAGCCTCGTAGGGGGAACGCAGTATTTT.

The J gene is TRBJ1-4, the V gene TRBV4-1; TRBD1 matches 7 bases. The CDR3 consists of 17 residues. Germline CDR1 reads MGHRA; CDR2 reads YSYEKL. V lost 2 bases to trimming and J lost 4 bases; unmatched junction nucleotides: 10. The CDR3 sequence is CASSQRGTTGFNEKLFF. For the CDR3, the DNA is TGCGCCAGCAGCCAAAGGGGAACGACAGGGTTTAATGAAAAACTGTTTTTT.

This clone has only a few counts. Other DNA variants within this sample encode the same CDR3. This chain connects TRBV12-3 or TRBV12-4 to TRBJ2-1, with D possibly matching TRBD2 (5 bases). The length of the CDR3 is 12 residues. The ends were cut back, 6 bases at V and 6 bases at J, with 9 bases in the middle. Here the CDR3 DNA reads TGTGCCAGCAGCCCCACTAGCAATGAGCAGTTCTTC. Translating it yields CASSPTSNEQFF.